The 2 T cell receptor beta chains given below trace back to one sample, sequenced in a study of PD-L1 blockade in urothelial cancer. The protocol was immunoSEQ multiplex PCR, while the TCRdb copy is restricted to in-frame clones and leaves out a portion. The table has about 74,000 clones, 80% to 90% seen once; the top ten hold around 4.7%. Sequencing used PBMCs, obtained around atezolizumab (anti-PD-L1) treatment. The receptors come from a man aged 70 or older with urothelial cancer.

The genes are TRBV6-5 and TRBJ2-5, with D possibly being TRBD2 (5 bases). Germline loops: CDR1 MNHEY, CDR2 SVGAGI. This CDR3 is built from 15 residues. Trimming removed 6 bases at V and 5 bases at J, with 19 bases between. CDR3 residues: CASSGKNNRYETQYF. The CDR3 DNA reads TGTGCCAGCAGCGGGAAAAACAACCGTTACGAGACCCAGTACTTC.

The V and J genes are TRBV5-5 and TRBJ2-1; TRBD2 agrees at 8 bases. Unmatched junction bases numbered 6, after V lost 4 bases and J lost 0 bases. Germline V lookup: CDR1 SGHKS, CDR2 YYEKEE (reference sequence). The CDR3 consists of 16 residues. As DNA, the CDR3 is TGTGCCAGCAGCCTCGATAGCGGGACCTCCTACAATGAGCAGTTCTTC. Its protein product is CASSLDSGTSYNEQFF.